This is a list of T cell receptor beta chains from one sample in a study of cytomegalovirus exposure and HLA in healthy donors. TCRdb's table, derived via immunoSEQ multiplex PCR, lists solely in-frame clones and lacks some. This repertoire shows approximately 160,000 clones, nearly 90% found once; its top ten account for about 9.4%. The material sequenced was PBMCs. These receptors all come from a woman between 18 and 29 years old in good health and CMV-seropositive. Both conserved end residues are part of each CDR3. The D gene is left open where the match is weak. Some rows mark clone size as missing; the rest say once, few, many or name a class of expanded clone.

d_call	clone_size	j_call	v_call	cdr3_nt	cdr3_aa
NA	NA	TRBJ2-5	TRBV5-6	TGTGCCAGCAGCTTGGCTCAGTCCCAAGAGACCCAGTACTTC	CASSLAQSQETQYF
TRBD2	NA	TRBJ2-5	TRBV27	TGTGCCAGCAGTTTATCTTACGGGAGGGCCGCCCAAGAGACCCAGTACTTC	CASSLSYGRAAQETQYF
TRBD1	once	TRBJ2-5	TRBV27	TGTGCCAGCAGTTTCTTGTCTCGGGACAGGGGAGAGACCCAGTACTTC	CASSFLSRDRGETQYF
TRBD1	NA	TRBJ1-2	TRBV28	TGTGCCAGCGGGGACAGCTATGGCTACACCTTC	CASGDSYGYTF
TRBD2	NA	TRBJ2-3	TRBV5-4	TGTGCCAGCAGCTTGAGCGGGGTCACAGATACGCAGTATTTT	CASSLSGVTDTQYF
NA	NA	TRBJ1-1	TRBV7-8	TGTGCCAGCAGCTTAGGGGGGGTCCTGAACACTGAAGCTTTCTTT	CASSLGGVLNTEAFF
NA	few	TRBJ2-7	TRBV14	TGTGCCAGCAGCCAAGATTATGGGTCGACAAAAAACTTC	CASSQDYGSTKNF
NA	NA	TRBJ2-1	TRBV4-2	TGTGCCAGCAGCCAAGGATTGAGCTCCTACAATGAGCAGTTCTTC	CASSQGLSSYNEQFF
TRBD1	NA	TRBJ2-1	TRBV7-2	TGTGCCAGCAGCTTCTCGGGACAGGGGACCAAGCAGTTCTTC	CASSFSGQGTKQFF
TRBD2	NA	TRBJ2-3	TRBV18	TGTGCCAGCTCAGTCACTAGCGGGAGCCGCACAGATACACAGTATTTT	CASSVTSGSRTDTQYF
TRBD1	NA	TRBJ2-7	TRBV19	TGTGCCAGTAGCTGGAGTCGGGACAGCTACGAGCAGTACTTC	CASSWSRDSYEQYF
NA	NA	TRBJ1-5	TRBV5-6	TGTGCCAGCAGCACCCTTGGGGAGGCGAATCAGCCCCAGCATTTT	CASSTLGEANQPQHF
TRBD2	NA	TRBJ2-7	TRBV28	TGTGCCAGCTCTAGCGGGTCCCTCGGGGAGCAGTACTTC	CASSSGSLGEQYF
NA	NA	TRBJ1-1	TRBV19	TGTGCCAGTAGTATGGGGCAGGTGATGAACACTGAAGCTTTCTTT	CASSMGQVMNTEAFF
NA	NA	TRBJ2-3	TRBV5-1	TGCGCCAGCAGCTTAACGACTAGTGAGGAGTCAGATACGCAGTATTTT	CASSLTTSEESDTQYF
TRBD2	NA	TRBJ2-7	TRBV25-1	TGTGCCAGCAGTGAACTAGCGGGCACCTACGAGCAGTACTTC	CASSELAGTYEQYF
TRBD1	NA	TRBJ2-1	TRBV19	TGTGCCAGTGCCCCGTCCGGGACAGAATACTACAATGAGCAGTTCTTC	CASAPSGTEYYNEQFF
TRBD2	once	TRBJ2-2	TRBV4-3	TGCGCCAGCAGCCATCAAGCCGTCCAGCGGGAGTCGTGGGGCACCGGGGAGCTGTTTTTT	CASSHQAVQRESWGTGELFF
TRBD2	few	TRBJ2-7	TRBV27	TGTGCCAGTCGACTAGCGGGGGCCTACGAGCAGTACTTC	CASRLAGAYEQYF
TRBD2	NA	TRBJ2-1	TRBV27	TGTGCCAGCGGACACGGGACTAGCGCCAATGAGCAGTTCTTC	CASGHGTSANEQFF
NA	NA	TRBJ2-3	TRBV10-1	TGCGCCAGCAGTGATGACGGGAGAGATACGCAGTATTTT	CASSDDGRDTQYF
TRBD1	once	TRBJ2-6	TRBV15	TGTGCCACCAGTTGGACAGGGGGACCCTCTGGGGCCAACGTCCTGACTTTC	CATSWTGGPSGANVLTF
NA	NA	TRBJ2-7	TRBV11-2	TGTGCCAGCAGCTTAGATCGGGGACTCAACTACGAGCAGTACTTC	CASSLDRGLNYEQYF